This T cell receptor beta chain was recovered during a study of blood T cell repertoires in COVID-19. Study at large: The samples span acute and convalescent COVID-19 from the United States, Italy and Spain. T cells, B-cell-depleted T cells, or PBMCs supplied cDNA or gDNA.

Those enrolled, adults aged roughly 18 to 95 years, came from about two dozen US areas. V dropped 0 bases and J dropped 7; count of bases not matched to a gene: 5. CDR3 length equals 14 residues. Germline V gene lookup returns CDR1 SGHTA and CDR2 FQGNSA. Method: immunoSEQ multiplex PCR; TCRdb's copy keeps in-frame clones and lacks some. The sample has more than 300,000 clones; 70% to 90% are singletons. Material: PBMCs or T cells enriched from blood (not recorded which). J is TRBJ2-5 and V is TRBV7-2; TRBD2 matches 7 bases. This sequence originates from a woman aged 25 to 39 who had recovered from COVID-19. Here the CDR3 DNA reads TGTGCCAGCAGCTTAGCGCGGGGGTCTGGGACCCAGTACTTC. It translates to CASSLARGSGTQYF.